The following is a TCR beta chain sequence with its context. No antigen is known for it. The data belong to a study of vaccination and CD4 T cells after COVID-19. Study information: The stimulus for the cells was overlapping spike peptides derived from SARS-CoV-2, HCoV-NL63, HCoV-OC43 and HCoV-229E.

An Oncomine TCR Beta short-read assay was used to sequence the DNA from cultured CD4+ T cells. The genomic DNA was obtained from cultured CD4+ T cells by extraction with the QIAamp micro DNA kit. TCRdb independently ran MiXCR on the PCR reads; one entry per CDR3 protein. The table has about 5,500 distinct CDR3 sequences, 35% to 50% seen once; the top ten hold approximately 40%. Described treatment: roughly ten-day PBMC culture with coronavirus spike peptide pools or control peptides (ViraFEST assay). CD4+ T cells of the unexposed donor were collected before the COVID-19 pandemic (2011-2018). ViraFEST used peptide pools to expand antigen-specific T cells and subsequently sequenced their TCRs. This sequence originates from a human donor in good health. Sequenced sample: CD4+ T cells from blood, cultured in vitro.

DNA for the CDR3: TGTGCCAGTAGTACGACTAGGGGCCGGGGGACCCAGTACTTC. Its protein product is CASSTTRGRGTQYF. The rearrangement joins TRBV19 to TRBJ2-5, with a weak D call TRBD2 (6 bases). This CDR3 spans 14 amino acids. Germline V gives CDR1 LNHDA, CDR2 SQIVND (reference sequence). The V and J ends lost 4 bases and 7 bases respectively, with 16 bases between them.